The 19 T cell receptor beta chains presented below share a single source sample, sequenced in a study of beta chain features in type 1 diabetes. The study reverse transcribed the entire isolated RNA, so it sequenced expressed TCRB transcripts. Measured with immunoSEQ multiplex PCR; TCRdb has only the in-frame clones, and not every one. The table shows 300,000 to 350,000 clones, with less than 20% occurring only once. Sequenced: naive CD4+ T cells from blood. Receptors originate from a woman younger than 30 in good health.

The chain has TRBV6-1 and TRBJ1-2; perhaps TRBD1 as D (5 bases). This CDR3 contains 14 residues. V gave up 3 bases and J gave up 3 bases, with 11 bases separating them. The V gene's germline CDR1 is MNHNS and CDR2 SASEGT. CDR3 coding DNA: TGTGCCAGCAGTGACCGGGGGAGCTACTATGGCTACACCTTC. Translating it yields CASSDRGSYYGYTF.

The chain is built from TRBV5-1 and TRBJ1-1; 8 bases agree with TRBD1. Germline values: CDR1 SGHRS, CDR2 YFSETQ. Germline trimming cut 4 bases from V and 7 bases from J; bases unmatched to any gene: 3. This CDR3 is built from 12 residues. CDR3 coding DNA: TGCGCCAGCAGCCTAGGGACAGGTGAAGCTTTCTTT. Amino acids: CASSLGTGEAFF. The full variable domain, in which reference TRBV5-1 and TRBJ1-1 provide the parts outside the CDR3, is KAGVTQTPRYLIKTRGQQVTLSCSPISGHRSVSWYQQTPGQGLQFLFEYFSETQRNKGNFPGRFSGRQFSNSRSEMNVSTLELGDSALYLCASSLGTGEAFFGQGTRLTVV.

This sequence joins TRBV30 and TRBJ1-1; D gene uncertain. Deletions cut 3 bases from V and 5 bases from J, with 13 bases between. From germline, CDR1 is GTSNPN and CDR2 SVGIG (reference sequence). The CDR3 is 13 residues long. The CDR3 DNA is TGTGCCTGGAGCGCGGGTGTGAGGACTGAAGCTTTCTTT. This sequence encodes CAWSAGVRTEAFF.

The genes are TRBV2 and TRBJ2-3; D is perhaps TRBD1 (5 bases). V shed 10 bases and J shed 2 bases, with 13 bases lying between them. CDR1 and CDR2 from the germline V gene are SNHLY and FYNNEI. The CDR3 is 13 residues long. CDR3 sequence (DNA): TGTGCCACCCCGGCAGGGTCCACAGATACGCAGTATTTT. Translating it yields CATPAGSTDTQYF.

This clone was seen a few times. This chain joins TRBV19 and TRBJ2-7; possibly TRBD1 for D (5 bases). The CDR3 is 12 residues long. The V gene lost 4 bases and the J gene lost 5 bases, with 9 bases spanning the gap. The V gene's germline CDR1 is LNHDA and CDR2 SQIVND (reference sequence). CDR3 DNA sequence: TGTGCCAGTAGTAGGGGCTTGGACGAGCAGTACTTC. It specifies CASSRGLDEQYF. Full variable domain (rest looked up from reference TRBV19 and TRBJ2-7): DGGITQSPKYLFRKEGQNVTLSCEQNLNHDAMYWYRQDPGQGLRLIYYSQIVNDFQKGDIAEGYSVSREKKESFPLTVTSAQKNPTAFYLCASSRGLDEQYFGPGTRLTVT.

This clone was detected a few times. The chain recombines TRBV4-1 with TRBJ2-2, with D perhaps matching TRBD1 (6 bases). Trimming pared 3 bases from V and 7 bases from J, leaving 18 bases between. Germline CDR1 reads MGHRA; CDR2 reads YSYEKL. The CDR3 spans 16 residues. The CDR3 nucleotides are TGCGCCAGCAGCCAGCCGAGGCAGGGGATAAACGGGGAGCTGTTTTTT. Translation: CASSQPRQGINGELFF.

This clone has more than one count but fewer than ten. This chain uses TRBV29-1 with TRBJ1-1; maybe TRBD1 (6 bases). V was pared by 3 bases and J by 1 base, with 9 bases between. Germline CDR1 reads SQVTM; CDR2 reads ANQGSEA. The CDR3 covers 13 residues. Here the CDR3 DNA reads TGCAGCGTTGAGGAACAGGGGAACACTGAAGCTTTCTTT. Translated: CSVEEQGNTEAFF.

This chain connects TRBV12-5 to TRBJ2-2; perhaps TRBD1 as D (6 bases). The V end lost 5 bases, the J end lost 6 bases, and 10 bases lay between the germline ends. Germline V gene lookup returns CDR1 LGHNT and CDR2 FRNRAP. This CDR3 region has 13 residues. DNA of the CDR3: TGTGCTAGTGGTCCGTCAGGGGCCGGGGAGCTGTTTTTT. This gives the protein CASGPSGAGELFF.

This clone came up a few times. The rearrangement joins TRBV7-2 to TRBJ2-7; D gene unclear. This CDR3 spans 14 amino acids. Germline CDR1 is SGHTA and CDR2 is FQGNSA. V shed 8 bases and J shed 5 bases, with 19 bases lying between them. The CDR3 bases are TGTGCCAGCCTACTTATTCCTTTATCGGACGAGCAGTACTTC. Amino acid sequence: CASLLIPLSDEQYF.

This clone was recorded a few times. V and J are TRBV10-3 and TRBJ2-7; possibly TRBD1 for D (6 bases). Germline V CDR1 and CDR2: ENHRY, SYGVKD. This CDR3 is 13 amino acids long. Trimming removed 4 bases at V and 6 bases at J, with 13 bases between. The CDR3 DNA reads as TGTGCCATCAGTGTGTCAGGGGCAGCCGAGCAGTACTTC. It encodes CAISVSGAAEQYF.

This clone was observed a few times. The rearrangement joins TRBV7-9 to TRBJ1-2; TRBD1 matches at 7 bases. The CDR3 is 12 residues long. CDR1 and CDR2 from the germline V gene are SEHNR and FQNEAQ (reference sequence). V lost 4 bases and J lost 8; bases outside the gene matches: 4. The CDR3: CASSSDREGYTF. The CDR3 bases are TGTGCCAGCAGCTCCGACAGGGAGGGCTACACCTTC.

This chain uses TRBV5-6 with TRBJ2-3; 9 bases are a match to TRBD2. V lost 0 bases, J lost 8 bases, and 10 bases stayed unmatched. The length of the CDR3 is 16 residues. Germline CDR1 reads SGHDT; CDR2 reads YYEEEE. CDR3 nucleotides: TGTGCCAGCAGCTTGGTTGGCGGGGGGGCCGGGGGTACGCAGTATTTT. Translated, it gives CASSLVGGGAGGTQYF.

V is TRBV5-6 and J is TRBJ2-4; 7 nucleotides agree with TRBD1. Germline V gene lookup returns CDR1 SGHDT and CDR2 YYEEEE. The CDR3 is 14 amino acids. Germline trimming cut 3 bases from V and 8 bases from J; bases unmatched to any gene: 8. The CDR3 nucleotides are TGTGCCAGCAGCTCGGGACAGAGCTGGGACATTCAGTACTTC. It codes for CASSSGQSWDIQYF.

This sequence joins TRBV7-9 and TRBJ2-7, with 7 bases fitting TRBD1. There are 12 residues in the CDR3. Germline V gene sequence: CDR1 SEHNR, CDR2 FQNEAQ (reference sequence). V gave up 3 bases and J gave up 6 bases; unmatched junction bases: 2. CDR3 sequence: CASSFSGGEQYF. CDR3 nucleotide sequence: TGTGCCAGCAGCTTTTCAGGGGGCGAGCAGTACTTC. The full variable domain, with the rest looked up from reference TRBV7-9 and TRBJ2-7, is DTGVSQNPRHKITKRGQNVTFRCDPISEHNRLYWYRQTLGQGPEFLTYFQNEAQLEKSRLLSDRFSAERPKGSFSTLEIQRTEQGDSAMYLCASSFSGGEQYFGPGTRLTVT.

The chain links TRBV30 to TRBJ2-3; a possible D gene is TRBD2 (5 bases). CDR3 length equals 15 residues. Trimming took off 2 bases at V and 5 bases at J, with 17 bases between the two ends. CDR1 is GTSNPN and CDR2 is SVGIG in the germline V gene (reference sequence). Written as DNA, the CDR3 is TGTGCCTGGAGTCCCCCCTTGAGGGTAGGAGATACGCAGTATTTT. Translated: CAWSPPLRVGDTQYF.

This clone was observed a handful of times. This chain joins TRBV4-3 and TRBJ1-5, with D possibly being TRBD1 (6 bases). The CDR3 is made up of 14 amino acids. The V gene lost 4 bases and the J gene lost 10 bases, with 17 bases spanning the gap. Germline V CDR1 and CDR2: LGHNA, YSLEER. The CDR3 sequence: CASSPNGRDTPQHF. The CDR3 nucleotides are TGCGCCAGCAGCCCGAATGGCAGGGACACCCCCCAGCATTTT.

The V and J genes are TRBV30 and TRBJ2-1, with a possible D match to TRBD2 (7 bases). Deletions cut 0 bases from V and 7 bases from J, with 13 bases between. CDR1 and CDR2 from the germline V gene are GTSNPN and SVGIG (reference sequence). CDR3 length equals 14 residues. CDR3 in DNA: TGTGCCTGGAGTGTAGTGGGGGGGGCAAATGAGCAGTTCTTC. Its translation: CAWSVVGGANEQFF.

This clone was counted a few times. This chain links TRBV11-2 with TRBJ2-4, with 9 bases lining up with TRBD2. The J segment lost 0 bases and the V segment lost 5 bases, leaving 5 bases of the junction unmatched. The CDR3 is made up of 16 amino acids. The V gene's germline CDR1 is SGHAT and CDR2 FQNNGV. CDR3 DNA: TGTGCCAGCAGCATCCGGACTAGCGTAGCCAAAAACATTCAGTACTTC. Translated: CASSIRTSVAKNIQYF. Drawing the rest from reference TRBV11-2 and TRBJ2-4, the complete variable domain is EAGVAQSPRYKIIEKRQSVAFWCNPISGHATLYWYQQILGQGPKLLIQFQNNGVVDDSQLPKDRFSAERLKGVDSTLKIQPAKLEDSAVYLCASSIRTSVAKNIQYFGAGTRLSVL.

CDR3 residues: CASSIEREGHEQFF. CDR3 sequence (DNA): TGCGCCAGCAGCATCGAGCGGGAGGGCCATGAGCAGTTCTTC. The rearrangement joins TRBV5-1 to TRBJ2-1, with TRBD2 matching over 10 bases. V lost 4 bases and J lost 8; bases outside the gene matches: 6. CDR3 size: 14 residues. Per the germline V gene, CDR1 is SGHRS and CDR2 is YFSETQ. The whole variable domain, remainder taken from reference TRBV5-1 and TRBJ2-1, is KAGVTQTPRYLIKTRGQQVTLSCSPISGHRSVSWYQQTPGQGLQFLFEYFSETQRNKGNFPGRFSGRQFSNSRSEMNVSTLELGDSALYLCASSIEREGHEQFFGPGTRLTVL.